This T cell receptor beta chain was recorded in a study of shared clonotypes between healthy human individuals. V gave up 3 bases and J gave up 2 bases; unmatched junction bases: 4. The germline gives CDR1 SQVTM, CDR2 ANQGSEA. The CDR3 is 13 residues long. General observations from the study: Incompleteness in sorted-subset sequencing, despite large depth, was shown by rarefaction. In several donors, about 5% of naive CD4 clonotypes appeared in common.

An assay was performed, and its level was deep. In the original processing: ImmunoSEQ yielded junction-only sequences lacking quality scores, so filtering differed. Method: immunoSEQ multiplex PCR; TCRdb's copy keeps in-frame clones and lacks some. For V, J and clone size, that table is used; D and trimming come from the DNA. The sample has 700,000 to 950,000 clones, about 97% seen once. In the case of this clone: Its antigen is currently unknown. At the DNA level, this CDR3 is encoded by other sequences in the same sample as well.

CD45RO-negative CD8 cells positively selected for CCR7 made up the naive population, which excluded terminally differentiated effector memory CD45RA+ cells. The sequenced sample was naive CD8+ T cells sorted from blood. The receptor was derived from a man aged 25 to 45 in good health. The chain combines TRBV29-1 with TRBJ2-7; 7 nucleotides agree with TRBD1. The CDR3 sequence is CSVEEDRPYEQYF. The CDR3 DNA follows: TGCAGCGTTGAGGAGGACAGGCCCTACGAGCAGTACTTC.